Below are 29 T cell receptor beta chains sequenced from a single sample in a study of vaccination effects on CD4 cells after COVID-19. Investigators separated out CD4+ T cells once about 10 days of culture had passed. The person had PCR-confirmed SARS-CoV-2 infection between March and December 2020. The cohort was immunized with two doses of either the BNT162b2 or mRNA-1273 vaccine. For these receptors, no antigen is known. Clones were sequenced by immunoSEQ multiplex PCR, and TCRdb holds only the in-frame ones, with some missing. The table lists roughly 30,000 clones, roughly four fifths of them singletons, with about 7.1% in the top ten. The specimen comprised CD4+ T cells from PBMCs cultured without peptide, sampled after COVID-19 vaccination. These receptors were taken from a human donor who had a prior SARS-CoV-2 infection.

This chain links TRBV11-3 with TRBJ2-1; D gene uncertain. Germline V lookup: CDR1 SGHNT, CDR2 YENEEA. The CDR3 has 17 amino acids. The V end lost 2 bases, the J end lost 7 bases, and 21 bases lay between the germline ends. Written as DNA, the CDR3 is TGTGCCAGCAGCTTAAGATCCAGGCGGATTCGGATAAATGAGCAGTTCTTC. Its protein product is CASSLRSRRIRINEQFF.

The chain has TRBV5-4 and TRBJ2-1; no definite D call. Germline CDR1 and CDR2: SGHNT and YYREEE (reference sequence). Trimming removed 1 base from V and 3 bases from J, with 11 bases in between. The CDR3 extends over 15 amino acids. The CDR3 DNA follows: TGTGCCAGCAGCTTGAGCGCCCAGGACTACAATGAGCAGTTCTTC. It codes for CASSLSAQDYNEQFF.

This clone came up a few times. J is TRBJ1-2 and V is TRBV24-1; D unresolved. CDR3 size: 15 residues. The V and J ends lost 2 bases and 4 bases respectively, with 13 bases between them. Germline lookup yields CDR1 KGHDR and CDR2 SFDVKD. Here the CDR3 DNA reads TGTGCCACCAGTGATTCAAGTCTCCGGACCTATGGCTACACCTTC. It encodes CATSDSSLRTYGYTF.

The gene calls are TRBV6-2 or TRBV6-3 and TRBJ1-1; D remains ambiguous. The CDR3 sequence is 12 residues long. The germline V and J ends were trimmed by 5 bases and 5 bases, with 9 bases remaining between them. Germline assignment: CDR1 MNHEY and CDR2 SVGEGT. The CDR3 is CASSNGVTEAFF. CDR3 in DNA: TGTGCCAGCAGTAATGGGGTTACTGAAGCTTTCTTT.

V is TRBV18 and J is TRBJ2-2; D is uncertain. The V end was cut by 9 bases, the J end by 4 bases, with 9 bases between. The CDR3 covers 12 residues. Germline lookup yields CDR1 KGHSH and CDR2 LQKENI. The CDR3 spells CASTWATGELFF. The CDR3 DNA is TGTGCCAGTACATGGGCCACCGGGGAGCTGTTTTTT.

V gene TRBV2 combines with J gene TRBJ1-4; no clear D. The V end was cut by 8 bases, the J end by 3 bases, with 10 bases between. Germline loops: CDR1 SNHLY, CDR2 FYNNEI. This CDR3 has 13 residues. The chain's CDR3 is CASSGYSNEKLFF. The CDR3 region has the DNA TGTGCCAGCTCGGGCTACTCTAATGAAAAACTGTTTTTT.

This clone was seen only once. The rearrangement joins TRBV19 to TRBJ1-6; D may be TRBD1 (5 bases). Germline lookup yields CDR1 LNHDA and CDR2 SQIVND (reference sequence). Trimming shortened V by 3 bases and J by 4 bases, and 13 bases separated the two germline ends. There are 16 residues in the CDR3. CDR3: CASSIPAGRYNSPLHF. DNA for the CDR3: TGTGCCAGTAGTATTCCAGCAGGGAGATATAATTCACCCCTCCACTTT.

The chain combines TRBV7-6 with TRBJ1-2; 10 bases are shared with TRBD1. Trimming cost V 3 bases and J 5 bases; bases outside gene matches: 0. The CDR3 has 13 amino acids. CDR1 is SGHVS and CDR2 is FNYEAQ in the germline V gene. CDR3 sequence: CASSLGQGYGYTF. In nucleotides, the CDR3 is TGTGCCAGCAGCTTGGGACAGGGGTATGGCTACACCTTC.

This chain joins TRBV6-6 and TRBJ1-4, with no clear D. CDR1 MNHNY and CDR2 SVGAGI come from the germline V gene (reference sequence). The V gene lost 6 bases and the J gene lost 7 bases, with 21 bases spanning the gap. This CDR3 is 16 amino acids long. The CDR3 nucleotides read TGTGCCAGCAGCCCTCAGACCGGATACGGCGGTGAAAAACTGTTTTTT. Translation gives CASSPQTGYGGEKLFF.

This chain uses TRBV13 with TRBJ2-3; 8 nucleotides line up with TRBD2. Trimming at V came to 0 bases and at J to 4 bases, leaving 6 bases not matched to a gene. The CDR3 is 16 amino acids. Germline CDR1 and CDR2: PRHDT and FYEKMQ (reference sequence). In DNA, the CDR3 is TGTGCCAGCAGCTTAGGGTCGGGGGGGAGGGCAGATACGCAGTATTTT. Its translation: CASSLGSGGRADTQYF.

The rearrangement uses TRBV4-3 and TRBJ1-1; tentative D call: TRBD1 (6 bases). Per the germline V gene, CDR1 is LGHNA and CDR2 is YSLEER. This CDR3 is 15 amino acids long. V was pared by 0 bases and J by 3 bases, with 11 bases between. CDR3: CASSQDLRGDTEAFF. CDR3 in DNA: TGCGCCAGCAGCCAAGATTTAAGGGGGGACACTGAAGCTTTCTTT.

The chain has TRBV10-1 and TRBJ2-1; D may be TRBD1 or TRBD2 (5 bases each). The CDR3 length is 15 residues. The V and J ends lost 3 bases and 6 bases respectively, with 15 bases between them. The germline V gene encodes CDR1 WNHNN and CDR2 SYGVQD (reference sequence). Here the CDR3 reads CASSDPGLRGNEQFF. CDR3 nucleotides: TGCGCCAGCAGTGACCCGGGATTAAGGGGCAATGAGCAGTTCTTC.

V gene TRBV11-3 combines with J gene TRBJ2-1; D is possibly TRBD1 (6 bases). Per germline, CDR1 SGHNT and CDR2 YENEEA. This CDR3 is built from 15 residues. The V end lost 5 bases, the J end lost 8 bases, and 19 bases lay between the germline ends. The chain's CDR3 is CASSVGLRAGDEQFF. The CDR3 DNA follows: TGTGCCAGCAGCGTAGGACTGCGAGCAGGGGATGAGCAGTTCTTC.

This rearrangement joins TRBV9 to TRBJ2-1; 13 positions agree with TRBD2. The CDR3 is 16 amino acids. Losses at the gene ends were 0 bases for V and 10 bases for J; bases not matched to a gene: 7. CDR1 SGDLS and CDR2 YYNGEE come from the germline V gene. The CDR3 nucleotides are TGTGCCAGCAGCGTAGAACTAGCGGGAGGGGGTCGCGAGCAGTTCTTC. Encoded protein: CASSVELAGGGREQFF.

J is TRBJ2-7 and V is TRBV20-1; 8 nucleotides match TRBD1. CDR1 is DFQATT, CDR2 SNEGSKA, per germline (reference sequence). The ends lost 3 bases at V and 6 bases at J; junction bases unmatched: 13. This CDR3 region has 15 residues. The CDR3 region has the DNA TGCAGTGCTAGTTTCCCTGGGACAGGTTCGATCGAGCAGTACTTC. Translating it yields CSASFPGTGSIEQYF.

This clone was recorded only once. The rearrangement links TRBV19 to TRBJ1-5, with D perhaps matching TRBD1 (6 bases). Germline lookup yields CDR1 LNHDA and CDR2 SQIVND (reference sequence). The CDR3 is 17 residues long. V was pared by 6 bases and J by 2 bases, with 20 bases between. CDR3 sequence: CASSRVAQGAGNQPQHF. CDR3 DNA sequence: TGTGCCAGTAGCCGAGTCGCACAGGGCGCAGGCAATCAGCCCCAGCATTTT.

V is TRBV5-1 and J is TRBJ1-4; D perhaps matches TRBD1 (5 bases). CDR1 is SGHRS and CDR2 is YFSETQ in the germline V gene. The length of the CDR3 is 15 residues. V was clipped by 3 bases and J by 5 bases, with 14 bases between them. The CDR3 loop reads CASSSGAGENEKLFF. The CDR3 nucleotides are TGCGCCAGCAGCTCCGGGGCAGGTGAAAATGAAAAACTGTTTTTT.

The rearrangement joins TRBV9 to TRBJ2-1, with TRBD2 matching 14 bases. Trimming cost V 1 base and J 8 bases; bases outside gene matches: 2. The CDR3 has 15 amino acids. Germline CDR1 SGDLS, CDR2 YYNGEE. The CDR3 spells CASSVMGLAGDEQFF. CDR3 coding DNA: TGTGCCAGCAGCGTAATGGGACTAGCGGGAGATGAGCAGTTCTTC.

This clone was detected once. V usage is TRBV6-1 and J usage is TRBJ2-7, with D uncertain. V shed 2 bases and J shed 1 base, with 18 bases lying between them. The CDR3 totals 17 residues. From germline, CDR1 is MNHNS and CDR2 SASEGT. CDR3 DNA: TGTGCCAGCAGTGAAAGAATGATGGTTGGCTATTCCTACGAGCAGTACTTC. Protein product: CASSERMMVGYSYEQYF.

V is TRBV10-3 and J is TRBJ2-2, with 8 bases that match TRBD1. CDR3 size: 16 residues. Germline V CDR1 and CDR2: ENHRY, SYGVKD. V shed 3 bases and J 4 bases; nucleotides not matched to a gene: 7. CDR3 nucleotides: TGTGCCATCAGTGATAGGACAGGGTGGAGCACCGGGGAGCTGTTTTTT. Amino acids: CAISDRTGWSTGELFF.

This chain uses TRBV5-4 with TRBJ2-7; D is unclear. Germline V lookup: CDR1 SGHNT, CDR2 YYREEE (reference sequence). This CDR3 is built from 14 residues. V was cut by 4 bases and J by 2 bases, with 13 bases left in between. CDR3 coding DNA: TGTGCCAGCAGCCTTGGACCCCGTACCTACGAGCAGTACTTC. It is translated as CASSLGPRTYEQYF.

This clone came up once. The chain has TRBV6-5 and TRBJ2-2; 9 nucleotides line up with TRBD1. Germline CDR1 is MNHEY and CDR2 is SVGAGI. The J segment lost 6 bases and the V segment lost 2 bases, leaving 4 bases of the junction unmatched. CDR3 size: 15 residues. The CDR3 region is CASSYNRGLAGELFF. CDR3 bases: TGTGCCAGCAGTTACAACAGGGGGCTAGCCGGGGAGCTGTTTTTT.

This clone occurred once. The rearrangement links TRBV7-9 to TRBJ1-1; 7 bases fit TRBD1. This CDR3 is 15 amino acids long. The ends lost 1 base at V and 9 bases at J; junction bases unmatched: 11. The V gene's germline CDR1 is SEHNR and CDR2 FQNEAQ (reference sequence). CDR3 in amino acids: CASSLVSGTDRKAFF. DNA of the CDR3: TGTGCCAGCAGCTTAGTTTCGGGGACAGACAGAAAAGCTTTCTTT.

The CDR3 sequence is CASSLHLDSNNEQFF. DNA for the CDR3: TGTGCCAGCTCACTACACCTAGACAGTAACAATGAGCAGTTCTTC. The rearrangement uses TRBV18 and TRBJ2-1, with D possibly matching TRBD1 (5 bases). The CDR3 has 15 residues. V shed 4 bases and J shed 5 bases, with 15 bases lying between them. CDR1 is KGHSH, CDR2 LQKENI, per germline.

The rearrangement joins TRBV7-2 to TRBJ1-5; D is unresolved. Germline CDR1 reads SGHTA; CDR2 reads FQGNSA. The length of the CDR3 is 15 residues. V was trimmed by 1 base and J by 0 bases, leaving 7 bases between them. The CDR3 DNA reads TGTGCCAGCAGCTTAGTTGGGTATAGCAATCAGCCCCAGCATTTT. Protein sequence: CASSLVGYSNQPQHF.

This clone was recorded only once. The V and J genes are TRBV7-6 and TRBJ2-3, with a tentative D call TRBD2 (6 bases). The CDR3 sequence is 15 residues long. Germline-derived CDR1 and CDR2 are SGHVS and FNYEAQ. Trimming left V 1 base short and J 5 bases short, with 13 bases between. The CDR3 is CASSLGLAAGDTQYF. In DNA, the CDR3 is TGTGCCAGCAGCTTAGGGTTGGCAGCGGGAGATACGCAGTATTTT.

This clone was counted only a few times. The chain recombines TRBV12-5 with TRBJ1-1, with a tentative D call TRBD1 (6 bases). The CDR3 runs 18 residues. Trimming removed 0 bases at V and 0 bases at J, with 17 bases between. The germline CDR1 and CDR2 sequences are LGHNT and FRNRAP. The CDR3 region is CASGLVRLTGQMNTEAFF. The DNA of the CDR3 is TGTGCTAGTGGTTTGGTACGGCTGACAGGACAAATGAACACTGAAGCTTTCTTT. Combining the CDR3 with reference TRBV12-5 and TRBJ1-1 gives the whole variable domain DARVTQTPRHKVTEMGQEVTMRCQPILGHNTVFWYRQTMMQGLELLAYFRNRAPLDDSGMPKDRFSAEMPDATLATLKIQPSEPRDSAVYFCASGLVRLTGQMNTEAFFGQGTRLTVV.

This clone was picked up a small number of times. The chain carries TRBV5-1 and TRBJ1-2; perhaps TRBD1 as D (6 bases). V lost 4 bases and J lost 2, with 15 bases in between. The CDR3 has 15 residues. Germline V gives CDR1 SGHRS, CDR2 YFSETQ. CDR3 residues: CASSPRPDRNYGYTF. The CDR3 nucleotides read TGCGCCAGCAGCCCTCGTCCGGACAGAAACTATGGCTACACCTTC.

Worth noting for this clone: Additional DNA sequences in this sample encode the identical CDR3. V gene TRBV2 combines with J gene TRBJ2-3; D is possibly TRBD2 (6 bases). This CDR3 contains 14 residues. The V and J ends lost 3 bases and 0 bases respectively, with 7 bases between them. Germline CDR1 and CDR2: SNHLY and FYNNEI. DNA of the CDR3: TGTGCCAGCAGTGAGACTAGTAGCACAGATACGCAGTATTTT. Translation: CASSETSSTDTQYF.